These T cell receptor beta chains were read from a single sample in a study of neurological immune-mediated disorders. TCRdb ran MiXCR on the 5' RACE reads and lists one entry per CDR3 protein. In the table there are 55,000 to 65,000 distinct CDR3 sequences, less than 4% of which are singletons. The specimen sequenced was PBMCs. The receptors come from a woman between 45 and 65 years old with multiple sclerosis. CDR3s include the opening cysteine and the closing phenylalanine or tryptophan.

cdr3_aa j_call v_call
CAISESGTGGFYEQYF TRBJ2-7 TRBV10-3
CASRASLDYNEQFF TRBJ2-1 TRBV6-1
CASSEGQREGLRAKNIQYF TRBJ2-4 TRBV6-1
CSARSRDRLYEQYF TRBJ2-7 TRBV20-1
CASSLEGLMNTEAFF TRBJ1-1 TRBV5-1
CASSVTKDTGELFF TRBJ2-2 TRBV25-1
CSGQGWENIQYF TRBJ2-4 TRBV29-1
CSAAGGSHQETQYF TRBJ2-5 TRBV20-1
CSGSIAGYNEQFF TRBJ2-1 TRBV29-1
CASSQDPAGGPDTQYF TRBJ2-3 TRBV4-3
CASSLGDRQETQYF TRBJ2-5 TRBV4-2
CASSYSIEGIDGYTF TRBJ1-2 TRBV6-2/TRBV6-3
CASSRRDYNNEQFF TRBJ2-1 TRBV6-2/TRBV6-3
CASSRTSAGVKETQYF TRBJ2-5 TRBV14
CSAGTGYTEAFF TRBJ1-1 TRBV20-1
CASSLDPTGELFF TRBJ2-2 TRBV12-3/TRBV12-4
CASSFPGLTSLRTYNEQFF TRBJ2-1 TRBV7-2
CASSQDVWGNQPQNF TRBJ1-5 TRBV4-3
CASVRDRGSETQYF TRBJ2-5 TRBV12-3/TRBV12-4
CASSPNGGAQPQHF TRBJ1-5 TRBV9
CASSHPGHGMISYNEQFF TRBJ2-1 TRBV3-1
CASSLSRGGRAGTGELFF TRBJ2-2 TRBV7-2
CSASGTRGLYEQYF TRBJ2-7 TRBV20-1
CSARRGGENTQYF TRBJ2-3 TRBV20-1
CASSTRTGRYEQYF TRBJ2-7 TRBV7-2
CASSYPEAVMDEQFF TRBJ2-1 TRBV6-5
CAISDRTENTGELFF TRBJ2-2 TRBV10-3
CASSLVGRHTDTQYF TRBJ2-3 TRBV5-6
CASTPGGWTPNTGELFF TRBJ2-2 TRBV5-8
CATSDPGQYNEQFF TRBJ2-1 TRBV24-1
CASISSGITYNEQFF TRBJ2-1 TRBV2
CSAYGLDPETQYF TRBJ2-5 TRBV20-1
CASSRGLAGEVGVEQFF TRBJ2-1 TRBV5-1
CSAHSPPGAEAFF TRBJ1-1 TRBV20-1
CASSLGRGDEQFF TRBJ2-1 TRBV7-2
CASSPLGASGSIVQYF TRBJ2-7 TRBV9
CASSIGQLNEKLFF TRBJ1-4 TRBV19
CASSLISGMGTQYF TRBJ2-5 TRBV12-3/TRBV12-4
CASSPQGFQETQYF TRBJ2-5 TRBV5-1
CSAADPNTGELFF TRBJ2-2 TRBV20-1
CASSAGTGDAPTNEKLFF TRBJ1-4 TRBV13
CASSRTLYNSPLHF TRBJ1-6 TRBV5-6
CSARPGTLGYNSPLNF TRBJ1-6 TRBV20-1
CASSYRGPGGYGYTF TRBJ1-2 TRBV6-5
CASSASFSGANVLTF TRBJ2-6 TRBV6-2/TRBV6-3
CASSLGQINEKLFF TRBJ1-4 TRBV5-6
CASSEGDGYEQYF TRBJ2-7 TRBV6-1
CASSRPVGGGNEQFF TRBJ2-1 TRBV7-2
CASSLARQGGEFF TRBJ2-1 TRBV7-2
CSAGTLSYNEQFF TRBJ2-1 TRBV29-1
CASSIPSGVGTGELFF TRBJ2-2 TRBV19
CASSLDGTGGTAQHF TRBJ1-5 TRBV7-2